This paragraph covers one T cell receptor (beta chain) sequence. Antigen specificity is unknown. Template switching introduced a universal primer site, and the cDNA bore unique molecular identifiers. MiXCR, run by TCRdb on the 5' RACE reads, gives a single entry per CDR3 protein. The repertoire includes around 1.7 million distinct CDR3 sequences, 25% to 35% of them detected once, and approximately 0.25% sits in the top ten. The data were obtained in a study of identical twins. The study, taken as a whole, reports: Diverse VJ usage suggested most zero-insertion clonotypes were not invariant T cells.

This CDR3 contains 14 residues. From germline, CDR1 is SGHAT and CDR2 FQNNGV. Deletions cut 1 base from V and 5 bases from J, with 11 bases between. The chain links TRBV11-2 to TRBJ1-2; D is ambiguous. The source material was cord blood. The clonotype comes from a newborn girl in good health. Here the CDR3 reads CASSLVVSRYGYTF. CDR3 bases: TGTGCCAGCAGCTTAGTGGTTTCGAGGTATGGCTACACCTTC.